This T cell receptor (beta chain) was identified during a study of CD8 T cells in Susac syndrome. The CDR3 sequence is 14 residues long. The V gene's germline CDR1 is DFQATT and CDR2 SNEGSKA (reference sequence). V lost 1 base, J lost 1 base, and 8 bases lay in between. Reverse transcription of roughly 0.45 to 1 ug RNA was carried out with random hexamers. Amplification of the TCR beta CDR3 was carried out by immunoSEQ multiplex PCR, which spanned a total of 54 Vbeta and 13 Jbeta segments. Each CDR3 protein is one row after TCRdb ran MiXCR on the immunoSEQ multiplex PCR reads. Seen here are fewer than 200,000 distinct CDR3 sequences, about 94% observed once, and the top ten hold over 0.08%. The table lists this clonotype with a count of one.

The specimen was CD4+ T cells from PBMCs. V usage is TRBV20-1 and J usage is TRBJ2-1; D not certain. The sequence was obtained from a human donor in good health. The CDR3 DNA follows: TGCAGTGCTAGAGTACGCGTATCCTACAATGAGCAGTTCTTC. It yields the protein CSARVRVSYNEQFF.